These 18 T cell receptor beta chains came from one sample sequenced in a study of PD-L1 blockade in urothelial cancer. The method was immunoSEQ multiplex PCR; TCRdb's version includes in-frame clones alone and lacks a portion of them. The data contain 35,000 to 45,000 clones, 82% of them singletons. Noted time point: pretreatment peripheral blood. The input for sequencing was PBMCs, taken around atezolizumab (anti-PD-L1) treatment. The source of these receptors is a man in his sixties with urothelial cancer.

The chain has TRBV28 and TRBJ1-4, with D possibly being TRBD1 (6 bases). Deletions cut 1 base from V and 6 bases from J, with 6 bases between. Germline V CDR1 and CDR2: MDHEN, SYDVKM. This CDR3 spans 13 amino acids. The CDR3 is CASSLSGDEKLFF. CDR3 in DNA: TGTGCCAGCAGTTTATCAGGGGATGAAAAACTGTTTTTT.

The table lists this clone with a few counts. The gene calls are TRBV6-1 and TRBJ2-7; TRBD1 matches 8 bases. Germline CDR1 MNHNS, CDR2 SASEGT. The CDR3 length is 13 residues. With V trimmed by 8 bases and J by 5 bases, 8 bases remained unmatched. The CDR3 region is CASGYLTGDEQYF. The CDR3 nucleotides are TGTGCCAGCGGGTATTTGACAGGGGACGAGCAGTACTTC.

As to this clone: The same CDR3 can be traced to other DNA sequences in this sample. The chain has TRBV9 and TRBJ2-7; the match to TRBD2 covers 9 bases. CDR3 length: 15 residues. Germline V lookup: CDR1 SGDLS, CDR2 YYNGEE. J gave up 3 bases and V 4 bases, and 8 bases lay outside the gene matches. Here the CDR3 DNA reads TGTGCCAGCAGCCCGCGGGCGGGGGGGCTCTACGAGCAGTACTTC. Translated, it gives CASSPRAGGLYEQYF.

There are a few counts of this clone. The V and J genes are TRBV6-5 and TRBJ1-2; D gene uncertain. The CDR3 length is 11 residues. Trimming stripped 4 bases from V and 8 bases from J, with 8 bases between. Germline CDR1 is MNHEY and CDR2 is SVGAGI. Written as DNA, the CDR3 is TGTGCCAGCAGTTCACCAGTAGGCTACACCTTC. Protein sequence: CASSSPVGYTF.

The genes are TRBV18 and TRBJ2-7, with D tentatively TRBD1 (6 bases). This CDR3 contains 14 residues. Germline V lookup: CDR1 KGHSH, CDR2 LQKENI. The V gene lost 3 bases and the J gene lost 0 bases, with 9 bases spanning the gap. DNA of the CDR3: TGTGCCAGCTCACCCCAGGGGAGCTCCTACGAGCAGTACTTC. This codes for CASSPQGSSYEQYF.

CDR3 sequence: CASSQGGETQYF. In DNA, the CDR3 is TGTGCCAGCAGCCAGGGAGGGGAGACCCAGTACTTC. V gene TRBV11-3 combines with J gene TRBJ2-5; 7 bases are a match to TRBD2. After removal of 5 bases from V and 5 bases from J, the junction contained 2 bases not matched to a gene. The CDR3 runs 12 residues. Germline assignment: CDR1 SGHNT and CDR2 YENEEA.

The chain has TRBV2 and TRBJ2-7, with 12 bases fitting TRBD2. This CDR3 region has 16 residues. The germline V gene has CDR1 SNHLY and CDR2 FYNNEI. Trimming removed 6 bases from V and 0 bases from J; junction bases left unmatched: 6. The DNA of the CDR3 is TGTGCCAGCAGGGGTGGACTAGCGGGGACCTCCTACGAGCAGTACTTC. It codes for CASRGGLAGTSYEQYF. Full variable domain (remainder filled in from reference TRBV2 and TRBJ2-7): EPEVTQTPSHQVTQMGQEVILRCVPISNHLYFYWYRQILGQKVEFLVSFYNNEISEKSEIFDDQFSVERPDGSNFTLKIRSTKLEDSAMYFCASRGGLAGTSYEQYFGPGTRLTVT.

The chain uses TRBV29-1 and TRBJ2-1, with 8 bases lining up with TRBD2. Unmatched junction bases numbered 8, after V lost 5 bases and J lost 5 bases. The germline gives CDR1 SQVTM, CDR2 ANQGSEA. This CDR3 contains 14 residues. The CDR3 region is CSVISGGFDNEQFF. The CDR3 region has the DNA TGCAGCGTTATCAGCGGGGGCTTCGACAATGAGCAGTTCTTC.

V is TRBV7-2 and J is TRBJ2-1; 10 bases map to TRBD2. The V segment lost 5 bases and the J segment 10 bases; nucleotides outside the gene matches: 8. CDR1 and CDR2 (germline): SGHTA, FQGNSA. The CDR3 spans 14 residues. CDR3 DNA: TGTGCCAGCAGCCCCCAGCGGGGGGGTGGGGAGCAGTTCTTC. It translates to CASSPQRGGGEQFF.

The CDR3 is CASSRPGTTNEKLFF. The CDR3 DNA reads TGCGCCAGCAGCCGCCCCGGGACTACAAATGAAAAACTGTTTTTT. The rearrangement links TRBV4-1 to TRBJ1-4; perhaps TRBD1 as D (5 bases). The CDR3 is 15 amino acids. Germline assignment: CDR1 MGHRA and CDR2 YSYEKL. Trimming shortened V by 4 bases and J by 5 bases, and 14 bases separated the two germline ends.

By sample fraction, this clone is medium-sized. The chain couples TRBV6-1 to TRBJ2-6; 13 nucleotides align to TRBD2. The CDR3 runs to 16 residues. With V trimmed by 4 bases and J by 3 bases, 0 bases remained unmatched. CDR1 and CDR2 from the germline V gene are MNHNS and SASEGT. The CDR3 coding sequence is TGTGCCAGCAGTGGACTAGCGGGGGGTGGGGCCAACGTCCTGACTTTC. Translation: CASSGLAGGGANVLTF.

V usage is TRBV13 and J usage is TRBJ2-7; TRBD1 matches at 10 bases. Trimming at V came to 5 bases and at J to 5 bases, leaving 6 bases not matched to a gene. The CDR3 contains 14 residues. Germline assignment: CDR1 PRHDT and CDR2 FYEKMQ (reference sequence). CDR3 loop: CASSAGTGVHEQYF. CDR3 nucleotide sequence: TGTGCCAGCAGCGCAGGGACAGGGGTACACGAGCAGTACTTC.

This clone was detected only once. This chain connects TRBV11-2 to TRBJ2-3, with D possibly TRBD1 on 6 matching bases. V lost 3 bases and J lost 0, with 10 bases in between. The CDR3 extends over 15 amino acids. Germline V lookup: CDR1 SGHAT, CDR2 FQNNGV. The chain's CDR3 is CASSLGAQSTDTQYF. CDR3 sequence (DNA): TGTGCCAGCAGCTTGGGGGCCCAGAGCACAGATACGCAGTATTTT.

The chain carries TRBV6-1 and TRBJ2-3; possible D gene TRBD1, 5 bases. CDR1 is MNHNS, CDR2 SASEGT, per germline. Trimming stripped 0 bases from V and 2 bases from J, with 12 bases between. The CDR3 sequence is 16 residues long. The CDR3 sequence is CASSEAQGAATDTQYF. In nucleotides, the CDR3 is TGTGCCAGCAGTGAAGCACAAGGGGCGGCCACAGATACGCAGTATTTT.

This chain links TRBV5-6 with TRBJ1-6; 7 bases map to TRBD1. Trimming removed 0 bases from V and 8 bases from J; junction bases left unmatched: 5. This CDR3 is built from 15 residues. The germline V gene encodes CDR1 SGHDT and CDR2 YYEEEE. The DNA of the CDR3 is TGTGCCAGCAGCTTGGACACAGGGGACCATTCACCCCTCCACTTT. Translating it yields CASSLDTGDHSPLHF.

V gene TRBV19 combines with J gene TRBJ1-3; D not resolved. Germline CDR1 and CDR2: LNHDA and SQIVND (reference sequence). The CDR3 sequence is 14 residues long. Trimming took off 7 bases at V and 3 bases at J, with 13 bases between the two ends. CDR3 loop: CASKIGAFGNTIYF. The DNA of the CDR3 is TGTGCCAGTAAGATCGGAGCTTTTGGAAACACCATATATTTT. Supplemented by reference TRBV19 and TRBJ1-3, the full variable domain reads DGGITQSPKYLFRKEGQNVTLSCEQNLNHDAMYWYRQDPGQGLRLIYYSQIVNDFQKGDIAEGYSVSREKKESFPLTVTSAQKNPTAFYLCASKIGAFGNTIYFGEGSWLTVV.

The CDR3 spells CASSPFVETQYF. CDR3 coding DNA: TGTGCCAGCAGCCCCTTTGTAGAGACCCAGTACTTC. This sequence joins TRBV7-6 and TRBJ2-5; D is unclear. Looked up from germline, CDR1 is SGHVS and CDR2 is FNYEAQ. V shed 5 bases and J shed 4 bases, with 8 bases lying between them. The CDR3 sequence is 12 residues long.

The CDR3, as DNA: TGTGCCAGCAGCAAATCTCTCCCAACCCTGGTAGTCGACGAGCAGTACTTC. It codes for CASSKSLPTLVVDEQYF. This rearrangement joins TRBV21-1 to TRBJ2-7; the tabulated D call, TRBD2, remains unverified against the DNA. TRBV21-1 constitutes a pseudogene. The CDR3 length is 17 residues.